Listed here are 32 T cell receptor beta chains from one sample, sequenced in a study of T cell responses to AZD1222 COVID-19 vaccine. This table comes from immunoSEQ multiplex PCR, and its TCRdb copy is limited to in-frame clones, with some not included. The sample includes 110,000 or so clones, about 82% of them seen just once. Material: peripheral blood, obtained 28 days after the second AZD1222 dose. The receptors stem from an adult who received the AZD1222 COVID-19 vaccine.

This CDR3 is CASSYSTISSGNTIYF. CDR3 nucleotides: TGTGCCAGCAGTTACTCTACAATTAGCTCTGGAAACACCATATATTTT. The chain links TRBV6-5 to TRBJ1-3, with unresolved D. V shed 0 bases and J shed 0 bases, with 9 bases lying between them. CDR3 length: 16 residues. Germline V lookup: CDR1 MNHEY, CDR2 SVGAGI.

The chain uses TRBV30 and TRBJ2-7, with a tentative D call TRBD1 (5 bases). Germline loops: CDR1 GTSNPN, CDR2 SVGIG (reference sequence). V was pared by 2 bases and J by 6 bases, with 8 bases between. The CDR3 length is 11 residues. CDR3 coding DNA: TGTGCCTGGAGTCAACAGGCCGAGCAGTACTTC. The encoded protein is CAWSQQAEQYF.

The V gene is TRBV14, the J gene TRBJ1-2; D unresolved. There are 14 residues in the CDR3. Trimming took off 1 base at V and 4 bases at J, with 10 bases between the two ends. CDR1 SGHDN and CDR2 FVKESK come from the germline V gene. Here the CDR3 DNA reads TGTGCCAGCAGCCAAGTGGAACAGACCTATGGCTACACCTTC. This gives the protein CASSQVEQTYGYTF. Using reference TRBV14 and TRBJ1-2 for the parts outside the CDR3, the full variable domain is EAGVTQFPSHSVIEKGQTVTLRCDPISGHDNLYWYRRVMGKEIKFLLHFVKESKQDESGMPNNRFLAERTGGTYSTLKVQPAELEDSGVYFCASSQVEQTYGYTFGSGTRLTVV.

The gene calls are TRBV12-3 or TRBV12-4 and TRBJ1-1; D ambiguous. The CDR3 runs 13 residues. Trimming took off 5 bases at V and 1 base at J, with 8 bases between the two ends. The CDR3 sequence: CASSKQQNTEAFF. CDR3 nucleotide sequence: TGTGCCAGCAGTAAACAGCAGAACACTGAAGCTTTCTTT.

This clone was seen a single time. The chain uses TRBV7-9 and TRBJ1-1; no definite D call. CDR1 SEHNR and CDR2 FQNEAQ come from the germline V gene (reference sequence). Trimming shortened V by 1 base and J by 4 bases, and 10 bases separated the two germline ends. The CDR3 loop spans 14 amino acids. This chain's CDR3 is CASSLGGLSTEAFF. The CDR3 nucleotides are TGTGCCAGCAGCTTAGGCGGGTTAAGCACTGAAGCTTTCTTT.

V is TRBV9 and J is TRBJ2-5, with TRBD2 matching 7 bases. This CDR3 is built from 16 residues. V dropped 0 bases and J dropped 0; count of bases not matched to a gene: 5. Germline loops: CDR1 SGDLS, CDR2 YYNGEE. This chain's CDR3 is CASSVEAGMYQETQYF. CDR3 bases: TGTGCCAGCAGCGTAGAAGCGGGGATGTACCAAGAGACCCAGTACTTC.

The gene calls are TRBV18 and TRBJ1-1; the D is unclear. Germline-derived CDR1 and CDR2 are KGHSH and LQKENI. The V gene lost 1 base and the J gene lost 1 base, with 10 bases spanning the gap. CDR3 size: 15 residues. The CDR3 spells CASSPQAAGNTEAFF. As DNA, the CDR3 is TGTGCCAGCTCACCACAGGCCGCAGGGAACACTGAAGCTTTCTTT.

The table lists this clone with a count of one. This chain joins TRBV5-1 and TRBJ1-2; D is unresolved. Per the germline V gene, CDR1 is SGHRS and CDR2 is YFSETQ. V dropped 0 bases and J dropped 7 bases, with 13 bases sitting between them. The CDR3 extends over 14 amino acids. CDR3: CASSLDPWARGYTF. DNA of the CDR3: TGCGCCAGCAGCTTGGACCCTTGGGCTCGTGGCTACACCTTC.

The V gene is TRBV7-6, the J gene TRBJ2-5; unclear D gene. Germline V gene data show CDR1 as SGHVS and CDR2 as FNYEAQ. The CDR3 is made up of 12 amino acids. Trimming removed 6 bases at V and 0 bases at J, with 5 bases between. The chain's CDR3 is CASSSNQETQYF. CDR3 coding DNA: TGTGCCAGCAGTTCAAACCAAGAGACCCAGTACTTC.

CDR3 sequence: CASSPSNKGANYGYTF. Here the CDR3 DNA reads TGTGCCAGCAGCCCGTCCAATAAGGGGGCCAACTATGGCTACACCTTC. V and J are TRBV3-1 (or the pseudogene TRBV3-2) and TRBJ1-2; 7 bases fit TRBD1. Losses at the gene ends were 4 bases for V and 2 bases for J; bases not matched to a gene: 10. The length of the CDR3 is 16 residues. CDR1 LGHDT and CDR2 YNNKEL come from the germline V gene (reference sequence).

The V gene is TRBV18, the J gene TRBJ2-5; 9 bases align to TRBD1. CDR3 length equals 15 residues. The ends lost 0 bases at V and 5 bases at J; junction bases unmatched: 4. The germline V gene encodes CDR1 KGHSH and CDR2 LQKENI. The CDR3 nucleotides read TGTGCCAGCTCACCACCGGACAGGGGCGTTGAGACCCAGTACTTC. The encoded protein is CASSPPDRGVETQYF.

In DNA, the CDR3 is TGTGCCAGCAGTTTAGGGCAGCTTACTGAAGCTTTCTTT. It encodes CASSLGQLTEAFF. V gene TRBV6-5 combines with J gene TRBJ1-1; D gene ambiguous. This CDR3 contains 13 residues. Per germline, CDR1 MNHEY and CDR2 SVGAGI. The V and J ends lost 4 bases and 5 bases respectively, with 11 bases between them.

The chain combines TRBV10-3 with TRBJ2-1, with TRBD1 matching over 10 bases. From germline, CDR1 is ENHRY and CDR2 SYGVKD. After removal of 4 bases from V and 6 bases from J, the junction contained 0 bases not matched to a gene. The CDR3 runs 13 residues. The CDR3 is CAISGTGGNEQFF. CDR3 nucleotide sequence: TGTGCCATCAGTGGGACAGGGGGCAATGAGCAGTTCTTC.

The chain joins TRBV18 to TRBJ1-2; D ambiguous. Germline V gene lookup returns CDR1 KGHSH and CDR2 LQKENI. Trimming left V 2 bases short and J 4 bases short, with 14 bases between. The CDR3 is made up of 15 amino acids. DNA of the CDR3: TGTGCCAGCTCACCATTAGATGACGCCGGCTATGGCTACACCTTC. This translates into CASSPLDDAGYGYTF.

For the CDR3, the DNA is TGTGCCAGCAGTTCAATGACAGGGTGGCCTGGAAACACCATATATTTT. This sequence encodes CASSSMTGWPGNTIYF. This chain links TRBV27 with TRBJ1-3; 7 bases are shared with TRBD1. The V gene end was trimmed by 4 bases and the J gene end by 2 bases; junction bases not matched to a gene: 8. CDR1 MNHEY and CDR2 SMNVEV come from the germline V gene (reference sequence). The CDR3 runs to 16 residues.

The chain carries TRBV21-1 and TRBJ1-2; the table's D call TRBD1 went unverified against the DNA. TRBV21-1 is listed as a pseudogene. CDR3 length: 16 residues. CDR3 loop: CASSARDRGRVGGYTF. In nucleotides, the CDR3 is TGTGCCAGCAGCGCCCGGGACAGGGGGCGCGTAGGTGGCTACACCTTC.

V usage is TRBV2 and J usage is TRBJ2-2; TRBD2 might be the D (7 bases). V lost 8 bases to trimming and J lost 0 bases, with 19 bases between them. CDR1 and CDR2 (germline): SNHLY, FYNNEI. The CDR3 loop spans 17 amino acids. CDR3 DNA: TGTGCCAGCGGAGGGGGGAGGCGGGGGCCGAACACCGGGGAGCTGTTTTTT. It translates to CASGGGRRGPNTGELFF.

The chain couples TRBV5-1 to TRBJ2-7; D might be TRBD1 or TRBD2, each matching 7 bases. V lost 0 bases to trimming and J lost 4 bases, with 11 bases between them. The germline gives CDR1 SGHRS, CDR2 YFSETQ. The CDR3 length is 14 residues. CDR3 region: CASSLDRGGYEQYF. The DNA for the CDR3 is TGCGCCAGCAGCTTGGACAGGGGAGGGTACGAGCAGTACTTC.

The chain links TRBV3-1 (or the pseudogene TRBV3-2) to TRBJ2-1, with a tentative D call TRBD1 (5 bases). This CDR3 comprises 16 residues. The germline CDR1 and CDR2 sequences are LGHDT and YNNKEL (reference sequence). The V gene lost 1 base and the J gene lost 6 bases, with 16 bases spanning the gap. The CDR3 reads CASSQAGEGVGNEQFF. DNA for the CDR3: TGTGCCAGCAGCCAAGCGGGTGAAGGGGTGGGCAATGAGCAGTTCTTC.

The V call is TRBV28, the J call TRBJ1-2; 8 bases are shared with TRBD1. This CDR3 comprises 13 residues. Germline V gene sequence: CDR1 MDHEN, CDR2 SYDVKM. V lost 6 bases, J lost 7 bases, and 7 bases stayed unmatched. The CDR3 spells CASRRQGQGGYTF. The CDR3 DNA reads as TGTGCCAGCAGAAGACAGGGGCAAGGTGGCTACACCTTC.

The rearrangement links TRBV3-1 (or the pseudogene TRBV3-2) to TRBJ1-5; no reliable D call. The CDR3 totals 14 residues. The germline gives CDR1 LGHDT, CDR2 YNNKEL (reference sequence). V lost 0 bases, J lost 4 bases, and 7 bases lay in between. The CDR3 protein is CASSQDLVNQPQHF. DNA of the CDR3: TGTGCCAGCAGCCAAGATCTTGTAAATCAGCCCCAGCATTTT.

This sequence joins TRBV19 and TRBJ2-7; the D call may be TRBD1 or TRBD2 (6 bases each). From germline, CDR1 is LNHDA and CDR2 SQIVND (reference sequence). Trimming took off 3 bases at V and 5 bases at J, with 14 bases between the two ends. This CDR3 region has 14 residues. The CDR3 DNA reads TGTGCCAGTAGTATGGGGGCGGGACCTAACGAGCAGTACTTC. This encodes CASSMGAGPNEQYF.

The CDR3 sequence: CAWSVIGGYTF. In nucleotides, the CDR3 is TGTGCCTGGAGTGTGATAGGGGGCTACACCTTC. This sequence joins TRBV30 and TRBJ1-2; no clear D gene. Germline CDR1 GTSNPN, CDR2 SVGIG (reference sequence). This CDR3 is 11 amino acids long. Trimming removed 0 bases at V and 8 bases at J, with 7 bases between. Filled out from reference TRBV30 and TRBJ1-2, the complete variable domain reads SQTIHQWPATLVQPVGSPLSLECTVEGTSNPNLYWYRQAAGRGLQLLFYSVGIGQISSEVPQNLSASRPQDRQFILSSKKLLLSDSGFYLCAWSVIGGYTFGSGTRLTVV.

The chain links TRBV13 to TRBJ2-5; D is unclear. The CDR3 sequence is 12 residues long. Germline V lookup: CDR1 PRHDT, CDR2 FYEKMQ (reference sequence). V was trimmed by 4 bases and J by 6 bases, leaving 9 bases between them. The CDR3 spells CASSSSVQTQYF. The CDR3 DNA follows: TGTGCCAGCAGCTCCTCCGTCCAGACCCAGTACTTC.

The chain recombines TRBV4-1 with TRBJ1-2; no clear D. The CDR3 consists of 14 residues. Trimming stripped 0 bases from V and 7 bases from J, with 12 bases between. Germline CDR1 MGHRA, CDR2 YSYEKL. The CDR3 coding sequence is TGCGCCAGCAGCCAAGATCGGGGTAGCCTTGGCTACACCTTC. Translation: CASSQDRGSLGYTF.

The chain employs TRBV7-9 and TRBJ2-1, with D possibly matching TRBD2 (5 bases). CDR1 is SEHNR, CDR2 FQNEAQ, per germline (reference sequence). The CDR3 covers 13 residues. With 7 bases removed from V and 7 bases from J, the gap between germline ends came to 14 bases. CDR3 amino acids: CASTPSGWNEQFF. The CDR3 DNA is TGTGCCAGCACCCCCTCGGGATGGAATGAGCAGTTCTTC.

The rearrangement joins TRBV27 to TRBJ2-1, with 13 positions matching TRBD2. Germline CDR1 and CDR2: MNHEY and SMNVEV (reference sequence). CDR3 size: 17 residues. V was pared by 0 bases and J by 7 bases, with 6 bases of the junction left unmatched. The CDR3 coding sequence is TGTGCCAGCAGTTTATCCATGGGACTAGCGGGAAGGAATGAGCAGTTCTTC. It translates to CASSLSMGLAGRNEQFF.

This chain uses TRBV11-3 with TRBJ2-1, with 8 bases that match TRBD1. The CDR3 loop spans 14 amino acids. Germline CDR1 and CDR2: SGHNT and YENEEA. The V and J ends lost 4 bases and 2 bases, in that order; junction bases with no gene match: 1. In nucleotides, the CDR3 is TGTGCCAGCAGCTCACAGGGGGCCTACAATGAGCAGTTCTTC. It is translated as CASSSQGAYNEQFF.

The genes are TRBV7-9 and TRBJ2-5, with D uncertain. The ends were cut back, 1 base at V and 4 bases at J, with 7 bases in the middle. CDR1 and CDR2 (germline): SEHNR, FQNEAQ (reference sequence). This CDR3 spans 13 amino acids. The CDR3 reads CASSLGAGETQYF. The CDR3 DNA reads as TGTGCCAGCAGCTTAGGTGCTGGAGAGACCCAGTACTTC.

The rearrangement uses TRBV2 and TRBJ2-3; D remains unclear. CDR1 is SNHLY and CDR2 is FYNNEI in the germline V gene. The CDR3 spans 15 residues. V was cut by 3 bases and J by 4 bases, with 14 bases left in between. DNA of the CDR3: TGTGCCAGCAGTGAGGGTTGGCCAGGACCAGATACGCAGTATTTT. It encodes CASSEGWPGPDTQYF.

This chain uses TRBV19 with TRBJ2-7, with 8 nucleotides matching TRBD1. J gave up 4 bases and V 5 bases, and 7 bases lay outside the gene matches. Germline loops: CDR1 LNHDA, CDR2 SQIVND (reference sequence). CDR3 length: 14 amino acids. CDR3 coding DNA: TGTGCCAGTAGTCTACAGACAGGGGAGTACGAGCAGTACTTC. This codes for CASSLQTGEYEQYF.

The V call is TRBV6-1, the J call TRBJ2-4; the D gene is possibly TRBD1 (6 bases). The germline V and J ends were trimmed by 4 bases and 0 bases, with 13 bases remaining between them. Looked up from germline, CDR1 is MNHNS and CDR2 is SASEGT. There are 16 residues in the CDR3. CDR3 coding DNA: TGTGCCAGCAGTGTTGGGGGCACCCTAGCCAAAAACATTCAGTACTTC. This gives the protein CASSVGGTLAKNIQYF.